These 8 T cell receptor beta chains were sequenced from one sample in a study of radiotherapy plus CTLA-4 blockade in lung cancer. The protocol was immunoSEQ multiplex PCR, while the TCRdb copy is restricted to in-frame clones and leaves out a portion. Found here are approximately 80,000 clones, roughly four fifths of them singletons; the top ten hold approximately 0.73%. The sample consisted of peripheral blood, taken from a patient treated with radiotherapy plus ipilimumab. The receptors were sampled from a human donor with non-small cell lung cancer who had stable disease on radiotherapy plus ipilimumab.

The chain is built from TRBV6-6 and TRBJ1-1; the match to TRBD1 covers 8 bases. Germline CDR1 and CDR2: MNHNY and SVGAGI (reference sequence). V lost 4 bases to trimming and J lost 0 bases; unmatched junction nucleotides: 4. CDR3 length: 15 residues. DNA of the CDR3: TGTGCCAGCAGTTCCGACAGGGGACTGAACACTGAAGCTTTCTTT. Protein: CASSSDRGLNTEAFF.

This chain joins TRBV5-4 and TRBJ1-4; D remains ambiguous. The CDR3 is made up of 14 amino acids. V gave up 0 bases and J gave up 0 bases, with 3 bases separating them. The V gene's germline CDR1 is SGHNT and CDR2 YYREEE (reference sequence). The CDR3 sequence: CASSLAATNEKLFF. The CDR3 nucleotides are TGTGCCAGCAGCTTGGCGGCAACTAATGAAAAACTGTTTTTT.

This chain links TRBV28 with TRBJ2-3, with 10 bases aligning to TRBD1. There are 16 residues in the CDR3. The junction had 5 bases not matched to a gene; V was cut back by 5 bases and J by 0 bases. The germline V gene has CDR1 MDHEN and CDR2 SYDVKM. The CDR3 region has the DNA TGTGCCAGCAGTCCCGGGGACAGGGGTAGCACAGATACGCAGTATTTT. As protein: CASSPGDRGSTDTQYF.

Only one count was recorded for this clone. The chain has TRBV30 and TRBJ1-5; D uncertain. V lost 5 bases and J lost 2, with 10 bases in between. CDR1 and CDR2 (germline): GTSNPN, SVGIG (reference sequence). This CDR3 is built from 13 residues. The CDR3 DNA reads as TGTGCCTGGTCCCCGATTGGCAATCAGCCCCAGCATTTT. Amino acids: CAWSPIGNQPQHF.

This rearrangement joins TRBV13 to TRBJ2-7; 9 nucleotides line up with TRBD2. With 5 bases clipped from V and 3 bases from J, the junction kept 8 bases outside the gene matches. The length of the CDR3 is 15 residues. In germline, CDR1 is PRHDT, CDR2 FYEKMQ (reference sequence). The CDR3 DNA follows: TGTGCCAGCAGCCAAGTGCGGGGGGGCGGCTACGAGCAGTACTTC. Residues: CASSQVRGGGYEQYF.

The chain links TRBV7-8 to TRBJ2-1, with D possibly matching TRBD2 (5 bases). V lost 0 bases and J lost 9, with 12 bases in between. This CDR3 contains 14 residues. The germline gives CDR1 SGHVS, CDR2 FQNEAQ. The CDR3 loop reads CASSLALGVGEQFF. In DNA, the CDR3 is TGTGCCAGCAGCTTAGCGCTCGGGGTTGGTGAGCAGTTCTTC.

The gene calls are TRBV5-6 and TRBJ2-3, with D possibly matching TRBD2 (6 bases). This CDR3 has 14 amino acids. From germline, CDR1 is SGHDT and CDR2 YYEEEE. V was trimmed by 4 bases and J by 1 base, leaving 10 bases between them. The CDR3 DNA is TGTGCCAGCAGCCCCCCGGGGGGCACAGATACGCAGTATTTT. This sequence encodes CASSPPGGTDTQYF. Full variable domain (outside the CDR3, taken from reference TRBV5-6 and TRBJ2-3): DAGVTQSPTHLIKTRGQQVTLRCSPKSGHDTVSWYQQALGQGPQFIFQYYEEEERQRGNFPDRFSGHQFPNYSSELNVNALLLGDSALYLCASSPPGGTDTQYFGPGTRLTVL.

The chain combines TRBV30 with TRBJ2-7; 12 bases agree with TRBD1. CDR3 size: 16 residues. The germline CDR1 and CDR2 sequences are GTSNPN and SVGIG (reference sequence). V lost 3 bases to trimming and J lost 4 bases; unmatched junction nucleotides: 10. The CDR3 is CAWRPPGTGGLYEQYF. DNA of the CDR3: TGTGCCTGGAGACCTCCCGGGACAGGGGGCCTTTACGAGCAGTACTTC.